This T cell receptor beta chain is from a study of blood T cell repertoires in COVID-19. Whole-study context: There were acute and convalescent COVID-19 samples, and they came from the United States, Italy and Spain. T cells, B-cell-depleted T cells, or PBMCs provided the cDNA or gDNA that served as material.

In the original workflow: Estimates of nucleated cell counts were drawn from the amplification of reference gene primers. Clones were sequenced by immunoSEQ multiplex PCR, and TCRdb holds only the in-frame ones, with some missing. V and J calls and clone size follow that table, whereas D and trimming were derived from the DNA. The sample records 90,000 to 120,000 clones, about 90% being singletons. The CDR3 length is 14 residues. Trimming removed 5 bases from V and 10 bases from J, with 15 bases in between. Looked up from germline, CDR1 is MDHEN and CDR2 is SYDVKM. The V and J genes are TRBV28 and TRBJ1-6; the D gene is possibly TRBD1 (6 bases). This TCR came from a man aged 35 to 55 with active or convalescent COVID-19. The sequencing sample was made of peripheral blood. CDR3 sequence (DNA): TGTGCCAGCAGTCCCGGACAGAGTCAATCACCCCTCCACTTT. Protein sequence: CASSPGQSQSPLHF.